This note documents a single T cell receptor beta chain sequence. Its antigen is unidentified. Germline-derived CDR1 and CDR2 are LGHNA and YSLEER. The CDR3 runs to 13 residues. Unmatched junction bases numbered 11, after V lost 9 bases and J lost 8 bases. The data originate from a study of OX40 agonist ivuxolimab in advanced cancers. This table comes from immunoSEQ multiplex PCR, and its TCRdb copy is limited to in-frame clones, with some not included. The sample includes fewer than 25,000 clones, approximately 83% of them seen just once. Findings of the study overall: Averaging showed that CD8+ T cells had more expanded clones than CD4+ did.

The clonotype originates from an adult with an advanced solid tumor such as melanoma, head and neck, liver or kidney cancer. This sequence joins TRBV4-3 and TRBJ1-2; 8 positions match TRBD1. The material sequenced was CD4+ or CD8+ T cells sorted from blood, taken in a trial of the OX40 agonist ivuxolimab. This chain's CDR3 is CASGDRKTRGYTF. The CDR3 bases are TGCGCCAGTGGGGACAGGAAGACGCGAGGCTACACCTTC.